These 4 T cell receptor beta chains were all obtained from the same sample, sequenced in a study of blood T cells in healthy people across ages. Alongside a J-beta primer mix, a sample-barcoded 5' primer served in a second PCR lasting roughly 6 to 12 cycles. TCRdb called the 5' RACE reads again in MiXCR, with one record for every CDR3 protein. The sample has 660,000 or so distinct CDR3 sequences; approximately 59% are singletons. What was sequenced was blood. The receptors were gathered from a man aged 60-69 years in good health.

CDR3 sequence (DNA): TGTGCCAGCAGTGGATGCGGGGGGGCAGGAGCCAAAAACATTCAGTACTTC. It encodes CASSGCGGAGAKNIQYF. The chain links TRBV7-6 to TRBJ2-4, with 9 positions matching TRBD2. Germline trimming cut 6 bases from V and 0 bases from J; bases unmatched to any gene: 9. Germline CDR1 SGHVS, CDR2 FNYEAQ. The CDR3 sequence is 17 residues long.

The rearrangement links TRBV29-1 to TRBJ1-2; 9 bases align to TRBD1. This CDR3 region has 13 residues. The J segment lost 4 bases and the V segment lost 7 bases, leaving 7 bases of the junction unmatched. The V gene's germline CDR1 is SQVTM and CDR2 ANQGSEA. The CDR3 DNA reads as TGCAGCGAACTGATACAGGGGGCCTATGGCTACACCTTC. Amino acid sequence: CSELIQGAYGYTF.

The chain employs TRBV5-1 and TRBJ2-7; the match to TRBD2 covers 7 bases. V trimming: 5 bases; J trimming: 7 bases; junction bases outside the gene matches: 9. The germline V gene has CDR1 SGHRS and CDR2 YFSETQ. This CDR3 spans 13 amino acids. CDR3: CASSGLADNEQYF. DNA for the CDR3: TGCGCCAGCAGTGGGCTAGCGGACAATGAGCAGTACTTC.

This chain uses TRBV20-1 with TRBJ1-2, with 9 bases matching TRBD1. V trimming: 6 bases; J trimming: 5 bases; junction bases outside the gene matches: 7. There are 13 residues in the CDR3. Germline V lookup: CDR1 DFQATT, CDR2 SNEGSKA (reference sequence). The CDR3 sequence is CSAKETGGYGYTF. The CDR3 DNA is TGCAGTGCCAAAGAGACAGGGGGATATGGCTACACCTTC.